These 10 T cell receptor beta chains came from one sample sequenced in a study of shared clonotypes between healthy human individuals. Assay used: immunoSEQ multiplex PCR; TCRdb lists only in-frame clones, some missing. The table includes some 900,000 clones, over 75% detected once. Input material: memory CD4+ T cells sorted from blood. Regarding subset: CD45RA-negative fraction. The receptors come from a man between 18 and 35 years old in good health.

The chain employs TRBV7-8 and TRBJ1-6; D unclear. CDR3 size: 13 residues. Germline V lookup: CDR1 SGHVS, CDR2 FQNEAQ. Trimming took off 5 bases at V and 9 bases at J, with 11 bases between the two ends. The DNA of the CDR3 is TGTGCCAGCAGCGTCAGCTCCTCTTCACCCCTCCACTTT. This encodes CASSVSSSSPLHF.

The rearrangement uses TRBV4-3 and TRBJ2-7; D is undetermined. V was pared by 0 bases and J by 6 bases, with 12 bases between. The germline gives CDR1 LGHNA, CDR2 YSLEER. CDR3 length: 14 residues. As DNA, the CDR3 is TGCGCCAGCAGCCAAGAGCAGGCAGTTGGCGAGCAGTACTTC. Its translation: CASSQEQAVGEQYF.

Comments on this clone: This sample also contains other DNA sequences that code for the same CDR3. The chain carries TRBV5-1 and TRBJ1-1; D not certain. With 0 bases removed from V and 7 bases from J, the gap between germline ends came to 10 bases. There are 13 residues in the CDR3. The germline CDR1 and CDR2 sequences are SGHRS and YFSETQ. Here the CDR3 DNA reads TGCGCCAGCAGCTTGGAGGGTACAGTTGAAGCTTTCTTT. This sequence encodes CASSLEGTVEAFF.

This chain uses TRBV5-6 with TRBJ2-2; D might be TRBD2 (6 bases). V was shortened by 5 bases and J by 7 bases, with 15 bases between the two germline ends. Germline V lookup: CDR1 SGHDT, CDR2 YYEEEE. This CDR3 comprises 14 residues. The CDR3 bases are TGTGCCAGCAGACAAGGAGGAGGGGTCGGGGAGCTGTTTTTT. Translation gives CASRQGGGVGELFF.

V and J are TRBV25-1 and TRBJ1-2; D gene uncertain. This CDR3 comprises 12 residues. With 5 bases removed from V and 10 bases from J, the gap between germline ends came to 14 bases. Germline V CDR1 and CDR2: MGHDK, SYGVNS. The CDR3 DNA reads as TGTGCCAGCAGTACTGCCGGGTCCGTCTACACCTTC. Protein sequence: CASSTAGSVYTF.

CDR3 region: CASSLGIDTQYF. CDR3 nucleotide sequence: TGTGCCAGCAGCTTGGGGATAGATACGCAGTATTTT. This chain joins TRBV5-4 and TRBJ2-3; D unclear. The CDR3 spans 12 residues. CDR1 is SGHNT and CDR2 is YYREEE in the germline V gene (reference sequence). Trimming took off 0 bases at V and 5 bases at J, with 4 bases between the two ends.

This sequence joins TRBV6-6 and TRBJ1-2, with D possibly matching TRBD1 (5 bases). Germline CDR1 is MNHNY and CDR2 is SVGAGI (reference sequence). The CDR3 runs 14 residues. V was trimmed by 7 bases and J by 6 bases, leaving 18 bases between them. The CDR3 nucleotides are TGTGCCAGCACCATTAGGGATCCGGGGGATGGCTACACCTTC. Residues: CASTIRDPGDGYTF.

V and J are TRBV5-4 and TRBJ2-1; 13 bases fit TRBD2. The CDR3 loop spans 17 amino acids. With 2 bases clipped from V and 4 bases from J, the junction kept 6 bases outside the gene matches. Germline loops: CDR1 SGHNT, CDR2 YYREEE (reference sequence). CDR3 residues: CASSFFRTSGGYNEQFF. The CDR3 DNA follows: TGTGCCAGCAGCTTCTTTAGGACTAGCGGGGGATACAATGAGCAGTTCTTC.

V is TRBV9 and J is TRBJ2-3, with TRBD2 matching 8 bases. Germline values: CDR1 SGDLS, CDR2 YYNGEE. The CDR3 covers 17 residues. V was clipped by 3 bases and J by 2 bases; unmatched bases: 11. The CDR3 DNA sequence: TGTGCCAGCAGCGCCCCGGGGGGGGCAGTGGCCACAGATACGCAGTATTTT. Translation gives CASSAPGGAVATDTQYF.

The gene calls are TRBV6-5 and TRBJ1-1; D is unclear. V shed 7 bases and J shed 4 bases, with 13 bases lying between them. The germline V gene encodes CDR1 MNHEY and CDR2 SVGAGI. The CDR3 is 13 amino acids. Here the CDR3 DNA reads TGTGCCAGCACCTTCCCGGGTGGCACTGAAGCTTTCTTT. This gives the protein CASTFPGGTEAFF.